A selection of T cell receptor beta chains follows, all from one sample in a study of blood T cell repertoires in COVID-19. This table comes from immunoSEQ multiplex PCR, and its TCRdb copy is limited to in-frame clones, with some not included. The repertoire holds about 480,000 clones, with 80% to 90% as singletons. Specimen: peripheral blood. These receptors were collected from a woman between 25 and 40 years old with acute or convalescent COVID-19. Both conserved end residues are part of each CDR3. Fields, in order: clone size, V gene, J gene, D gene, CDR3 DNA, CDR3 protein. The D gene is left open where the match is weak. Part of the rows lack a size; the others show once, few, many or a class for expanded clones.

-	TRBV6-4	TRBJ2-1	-	TGTGCCAGCAGTGTGGGCCTGGGGCTGCATGAGCAGTTCTTC	CASSVGLGLHEQFF
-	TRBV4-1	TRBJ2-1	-	TGCGCCAGCAGCCAAAAACCTTTCCAAAGAAGCTTCGGGAATGAGCAGTTCTTC	CASSQKPFQRSFGNEQFF
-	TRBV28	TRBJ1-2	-	TGTGCCAGCGAAACCGGGACACGCTATGGCTACACCTTC	CASETGTRYGYTF
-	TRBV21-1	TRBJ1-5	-	TGTGCCAGCAATCTACAACGGGACAGGGGGTGTGGTCAGCCCCAGCATTTT	CASNLQRDRGCGQPQHF
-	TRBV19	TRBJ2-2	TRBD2	TGTGCCAGTAGTATCGGGAGGGACACCGGGGAGCTGTTTTTT	CASSIGRDTGELFF
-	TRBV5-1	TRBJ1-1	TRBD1	TGCGCCAGCAGCTCGGGACAGGGACTCTTGAACACTGAAGCTTTCTTT	CASSSGQGLLNTEAFF
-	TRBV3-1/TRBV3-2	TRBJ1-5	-	TGTGCCAGCAGCCGCGGACAGACCAATCAGCCCCAGCATTTT	CASSRGQTNQPQHF
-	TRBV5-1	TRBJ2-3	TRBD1	TGCGCCAGCAGCTGGGACAGATCCACAGATACGCAGTATTTT	CASSWDRSTDTQYF
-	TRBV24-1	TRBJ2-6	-	TGTGCCACCAGTGATTCAACAGGCAGCTCTGGGGCCAACGTCCTGACTTTC	CATSDSTGSSGANVLTF
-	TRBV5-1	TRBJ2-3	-	TGCGCCAGCAGCTCTAGCTCCCGGGGGTGGGATACGCAGTATTTT	CASSSSSRGWDTQYF
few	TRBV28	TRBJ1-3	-	TGTGCCAGCAGTCCGACAGCCTCTGGAAACACCATATATTTT	CASSPTASGNTIYF
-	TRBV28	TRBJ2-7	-	TGTGCCAGCCTTCAGGGCGGAGTACTGGGCTACGAGCAGTACTTC	CASLQGGVLGYEQYF
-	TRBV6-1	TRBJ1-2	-	TGTGCCAGCAGTGAAGGGGGCGGATCAGCTAACTATGGCTACACCTTC	CASSEGGGSANYGYTF
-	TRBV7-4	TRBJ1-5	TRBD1	TGTGCCAGCAGCCTCCGACCTGGACAGGGCGATCAGCCCCAGCATTTT	CASSLRPGQGDQPQHF
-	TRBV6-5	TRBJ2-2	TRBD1	TGTGCCAGCAGTTATCAATCCGGGACAGAGGGCGGGGAGCTGTTTTTT	CASSYQSGTEGGELFF
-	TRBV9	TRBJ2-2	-	TGTGCCAGCAGCCCAGGGACACGAGCGAACACCGGGGAGCTGTTTTTT	CASSPGTRANTGELFF
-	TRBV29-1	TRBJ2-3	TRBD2	TGCAGCGTTGTCTTCGCTAGCGGGGGAACAGATACGCAGTATTTT	CSVVFASGGTDTQYF
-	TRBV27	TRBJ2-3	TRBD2	TGTGCCAGCAGTTCGCGGGAGAGCACAGATACGCAGTATTTT	CASSSRESTDTQYF
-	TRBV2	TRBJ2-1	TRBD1	TGTGCCAGCAAGGGACAGCCGCGAGGCGGCGATGAGCAGTTCTTC	CASKGQPRGGDEQFF
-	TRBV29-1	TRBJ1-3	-	TGCAGCGTAGCATTAAGAAACACCATATATTTT	CSVALRNTIYF
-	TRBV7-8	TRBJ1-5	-	TGTGCCAGCAGCTTTCGGGAAGGTGGCAATCAGCCCCAGCATTTT	CASSFREGGNQPQHF
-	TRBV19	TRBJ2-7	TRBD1	TGTGCCAGTAGTCTGATGACAGGGCATTTGGACGAGCAGTACTTC	CASSLMTGHLDEQYF
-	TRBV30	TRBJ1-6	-	TGTGCCTGGAGGGGCAGGGGCGGATCACCCCTCCACTTT	CAWRGRGGSPLHF
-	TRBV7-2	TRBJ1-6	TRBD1	TGTGCCAGCAGCTTAGCGGGACAGGGGGCTAGTAATTCACCCCTCCACTTT	CASSLAGQGASNSPLHF
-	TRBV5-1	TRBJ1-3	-	TGCGCCAGCAGCTGGGGGGACCGAACCTCTGGAAACACCATATATTTT	CASSWGDRTSGNTIYF
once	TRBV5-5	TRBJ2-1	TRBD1	TGTGCCAGCAGCCCAGGGGGCCGGAATGAGCAGTTCTTC	CASSPGGRNEQFF
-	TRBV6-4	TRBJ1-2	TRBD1	TGTGCCAGCAGTGACGCCGGGACAGCCCTATCCGGCTACACCTTC	CASSDAGTALSGYTF
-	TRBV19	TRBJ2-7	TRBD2	TGTGCCAGTAGTATGGGCGGGGGGCCCTACGAGCAGTACTTC	CASSMGGGPYEQYF
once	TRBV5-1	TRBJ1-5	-	TGCGCCAGCAGCTTCGAGAGAGATCAGCCCCAGCATTTT	CASSFERDQPQHF
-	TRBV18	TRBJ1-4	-	TGTGCCAGCTCATCCGACACTCTCTCTAATGAAAAACTGTTTTTT	CASSSDTLSNEKLFF
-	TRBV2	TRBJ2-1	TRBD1	TGTGCCAGCAGTAATGAGGACAGGGGTTTTCTCTACAATGAGCAGTTCTTC	CASSNEDRGFLYNEQFF
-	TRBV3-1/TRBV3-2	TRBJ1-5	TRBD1	TGTGCCAGCAGCCGAGTAACAGGGGCCCAGCCCCAGCATTTT	CASSRVTGAQPQHF
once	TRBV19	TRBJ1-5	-	TGTGCCAGTAGCCGGGACAAGGTCCATCAGCCCCAGCATTTT	CASSRDKVHQPQHF
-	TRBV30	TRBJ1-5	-	TGTGCCTGGGGGGGGACAAGGAGCAATCAGCCCCAGCATTTT	CAWGGTRSNQPQHF
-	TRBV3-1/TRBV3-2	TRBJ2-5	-	TGTGCCAGCAACCGGCTCGACTCTTCCGTGAACTTC	CASNRLDSSVNF